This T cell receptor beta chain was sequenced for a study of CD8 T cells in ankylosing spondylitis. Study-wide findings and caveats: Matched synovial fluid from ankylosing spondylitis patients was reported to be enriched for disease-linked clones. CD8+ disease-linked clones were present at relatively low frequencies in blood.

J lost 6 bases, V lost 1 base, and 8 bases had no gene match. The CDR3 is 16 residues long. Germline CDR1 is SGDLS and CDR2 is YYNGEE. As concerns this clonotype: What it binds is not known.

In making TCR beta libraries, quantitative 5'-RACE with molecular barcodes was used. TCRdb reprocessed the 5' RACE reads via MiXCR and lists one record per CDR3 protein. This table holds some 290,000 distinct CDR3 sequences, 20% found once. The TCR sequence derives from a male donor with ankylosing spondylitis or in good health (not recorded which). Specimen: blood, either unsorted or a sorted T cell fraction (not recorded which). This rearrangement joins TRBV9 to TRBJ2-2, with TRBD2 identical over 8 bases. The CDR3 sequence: CASSVHSGSGAGELFF. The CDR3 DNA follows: TGTGCCAGCAGCGTACACAGCGGGAGTGGGGCCGGGGAGCTGTTTTTT.